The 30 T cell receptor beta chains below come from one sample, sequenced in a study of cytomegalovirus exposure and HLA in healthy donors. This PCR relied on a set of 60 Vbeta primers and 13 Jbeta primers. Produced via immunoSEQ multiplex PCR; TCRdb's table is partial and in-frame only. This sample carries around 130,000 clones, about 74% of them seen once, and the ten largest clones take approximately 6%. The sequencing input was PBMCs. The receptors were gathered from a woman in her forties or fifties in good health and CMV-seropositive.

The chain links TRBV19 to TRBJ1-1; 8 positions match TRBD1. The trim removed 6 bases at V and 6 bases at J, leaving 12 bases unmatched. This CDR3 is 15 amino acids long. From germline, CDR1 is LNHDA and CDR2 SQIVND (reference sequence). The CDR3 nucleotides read TGTGCCAGTAGCCGGGGGCAGGGGGCCTTCTCTGAAGCTTTCTTT. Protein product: CASSRGQGAFSEAFF.

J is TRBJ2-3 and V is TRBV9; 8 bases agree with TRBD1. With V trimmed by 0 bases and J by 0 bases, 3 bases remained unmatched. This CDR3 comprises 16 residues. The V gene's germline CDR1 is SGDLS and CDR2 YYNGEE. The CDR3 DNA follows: TGTGCCAGCAGCGTAGCTCGGGACAGGAGCACAGATACGCAGTATTTT. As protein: CASSVARDRSTDTQYF.

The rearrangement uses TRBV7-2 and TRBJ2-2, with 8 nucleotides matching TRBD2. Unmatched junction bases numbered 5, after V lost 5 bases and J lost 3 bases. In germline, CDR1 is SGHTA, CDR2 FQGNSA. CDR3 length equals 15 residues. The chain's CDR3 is CASSTGGLYTGELFF. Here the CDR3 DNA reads TGTGCCAGCAGCACGGGGGGGCTCTACACCGGGGAGCTGTTTTTT.

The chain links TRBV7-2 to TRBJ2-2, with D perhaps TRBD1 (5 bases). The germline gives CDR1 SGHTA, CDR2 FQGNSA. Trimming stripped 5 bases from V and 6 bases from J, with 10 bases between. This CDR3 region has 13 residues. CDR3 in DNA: TGTGCCAGCAGCGGCCCCAGGGCCGGGGAGCTGTTTTTT. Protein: CASSGPRAGELFF.

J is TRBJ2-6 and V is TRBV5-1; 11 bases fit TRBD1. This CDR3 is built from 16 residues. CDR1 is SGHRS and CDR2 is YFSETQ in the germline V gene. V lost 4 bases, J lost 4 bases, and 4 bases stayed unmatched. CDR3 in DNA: TGCGCCAGCAGCGGACAGGGGGCACTGGGGGCCAACGTCCTGACTTTC. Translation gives CASSGQGALGANVLTF.

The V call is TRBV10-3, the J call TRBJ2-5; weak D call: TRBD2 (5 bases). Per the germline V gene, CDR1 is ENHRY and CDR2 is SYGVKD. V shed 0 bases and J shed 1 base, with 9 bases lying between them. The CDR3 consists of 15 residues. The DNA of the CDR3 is TGTGCCATCAGTGAGTCCTCCGGACTCCAAGAGACCCAGTACTTC. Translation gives CAISESSGLQETQYF.

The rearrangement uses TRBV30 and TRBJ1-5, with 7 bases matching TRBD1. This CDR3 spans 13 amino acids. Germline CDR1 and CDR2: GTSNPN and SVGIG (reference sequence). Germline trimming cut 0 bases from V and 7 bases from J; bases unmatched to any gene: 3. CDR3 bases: TGTGCCTGGAGTGTAACAGGGGAACAGCCCCAGCATTTT. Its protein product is CAWSVTGEQPQHF.

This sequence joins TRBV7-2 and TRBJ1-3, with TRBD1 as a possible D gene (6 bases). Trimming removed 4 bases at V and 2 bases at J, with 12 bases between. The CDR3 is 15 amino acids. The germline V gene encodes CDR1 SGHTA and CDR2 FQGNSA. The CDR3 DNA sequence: TGTGCCAGCAGCTCCGAAGGGGGGGCTGGAAACACCATATATTTT. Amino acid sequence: CASSSEGGAGNTIYF.

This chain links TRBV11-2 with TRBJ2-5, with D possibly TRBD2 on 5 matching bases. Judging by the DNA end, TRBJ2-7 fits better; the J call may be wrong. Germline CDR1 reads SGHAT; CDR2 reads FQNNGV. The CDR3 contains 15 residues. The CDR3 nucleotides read TGTGCCAGCAGCTTAGGAGCAACTAGCTCCTACGAGCAGTACTTC. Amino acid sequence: CASSLGATSSYEQYF.

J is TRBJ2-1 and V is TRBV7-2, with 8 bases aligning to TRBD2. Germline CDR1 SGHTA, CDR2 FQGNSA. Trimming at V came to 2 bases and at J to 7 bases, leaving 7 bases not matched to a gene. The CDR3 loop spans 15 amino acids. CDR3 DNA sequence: TGTGCCAGCAGCTTAAAGCGGGGGCCAGGAAATGAGCAGTTCTTC. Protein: CASSLKRGPGNEQFF.

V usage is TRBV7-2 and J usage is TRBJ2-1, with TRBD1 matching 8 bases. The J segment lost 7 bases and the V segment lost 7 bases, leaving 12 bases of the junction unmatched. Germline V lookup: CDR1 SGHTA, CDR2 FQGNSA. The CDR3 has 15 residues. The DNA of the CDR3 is TGTGCCAGCATCCTGACAGGGGCCCCTTCAAATGAGCAGTTCTTC. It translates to CASILTGAPSNEQFF.

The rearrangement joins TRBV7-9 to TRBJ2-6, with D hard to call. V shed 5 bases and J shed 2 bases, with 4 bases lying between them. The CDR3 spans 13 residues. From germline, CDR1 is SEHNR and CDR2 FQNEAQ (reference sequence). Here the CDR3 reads CASSTAGANVLTF. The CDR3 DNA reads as TGTGCCAGCAGCACAGCTGGGGCCAACGTCCTGACTTTC.

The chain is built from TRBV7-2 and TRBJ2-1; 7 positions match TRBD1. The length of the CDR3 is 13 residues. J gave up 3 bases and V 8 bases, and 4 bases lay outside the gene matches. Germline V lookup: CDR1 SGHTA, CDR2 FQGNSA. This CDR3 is CASSGQYYNEQFF. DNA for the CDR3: TGTGCCAGCTCGGGACAGTACTACAATGAGCAGTTCTTC.

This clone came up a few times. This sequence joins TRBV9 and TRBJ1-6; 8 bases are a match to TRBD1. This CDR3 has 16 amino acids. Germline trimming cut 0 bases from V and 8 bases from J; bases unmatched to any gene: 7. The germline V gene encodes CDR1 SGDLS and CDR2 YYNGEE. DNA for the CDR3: TGTGCCAGCAGCGTAGTTGGACAGGGATCCGATTCACCCCTCCACTTT. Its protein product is CASSVVGQGSDSPLHF.

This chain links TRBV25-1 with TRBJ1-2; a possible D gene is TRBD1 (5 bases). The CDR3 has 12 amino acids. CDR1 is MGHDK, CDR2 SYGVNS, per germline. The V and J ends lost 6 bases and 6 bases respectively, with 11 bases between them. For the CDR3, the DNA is TGTGCCAGCAGAGGGGCCGGAGATGGCTACACCTTC. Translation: CASRGAGDGYTF.

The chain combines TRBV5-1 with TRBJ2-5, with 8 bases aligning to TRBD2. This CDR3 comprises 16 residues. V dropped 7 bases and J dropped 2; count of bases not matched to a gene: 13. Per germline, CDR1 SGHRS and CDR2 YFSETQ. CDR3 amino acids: CASDPGGSSGQETQYF. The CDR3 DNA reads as TGCGCCAGCGACCCTGGTGGATCTAGCGGGCAAGAGACCCAGTACTTC.

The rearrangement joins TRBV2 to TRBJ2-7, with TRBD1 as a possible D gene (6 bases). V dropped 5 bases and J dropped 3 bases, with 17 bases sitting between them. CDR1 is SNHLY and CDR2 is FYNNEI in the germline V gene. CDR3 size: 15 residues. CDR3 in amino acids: CASSTLDRAGYEQYF. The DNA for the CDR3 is TGTGCCAGCAGTACCCTGGACAGAGCTGGCTACGAGCAGTACTTC.

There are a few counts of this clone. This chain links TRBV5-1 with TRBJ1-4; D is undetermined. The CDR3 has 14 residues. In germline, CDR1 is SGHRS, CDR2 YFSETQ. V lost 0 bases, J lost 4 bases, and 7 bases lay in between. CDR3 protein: CASSLESVNEKLFF. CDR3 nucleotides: TGCGCCAGCAGCTTGGAAAGCGTTAATGAAAAACTGTTTTTT. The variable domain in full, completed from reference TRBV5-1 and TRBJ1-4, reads KAGVTQTPRYLIKTRGQQVTLSCSPISGHRSVSWYQQTPGQGLQFLFEYFSETQRNKGNFPGRFSGRQFSNSRSEMNVSTLELGDSALYLCASSLESVNEKLFFGSGTQLSVL.

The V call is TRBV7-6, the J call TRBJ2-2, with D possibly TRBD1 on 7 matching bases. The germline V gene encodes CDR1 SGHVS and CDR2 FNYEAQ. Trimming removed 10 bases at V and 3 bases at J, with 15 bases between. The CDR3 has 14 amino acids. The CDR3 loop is CATTGGGDTGELFF. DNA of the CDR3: TGTGCCACCACCGGAGGGGGCGACACCGGGGAGCTGTTTTTT.

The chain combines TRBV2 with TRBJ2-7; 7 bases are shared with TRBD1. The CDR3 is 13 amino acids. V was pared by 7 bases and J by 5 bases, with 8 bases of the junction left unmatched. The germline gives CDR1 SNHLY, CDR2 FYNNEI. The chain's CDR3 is CASKATGLDEQYF. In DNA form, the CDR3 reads TGTGCCAGCAAGGCGACAGGGTTGGACGAGCAGTACTTC.

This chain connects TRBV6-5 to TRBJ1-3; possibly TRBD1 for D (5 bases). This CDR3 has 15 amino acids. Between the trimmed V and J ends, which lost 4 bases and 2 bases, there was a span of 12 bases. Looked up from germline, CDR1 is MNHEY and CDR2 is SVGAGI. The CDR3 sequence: CASSSRAGTGNTIYF. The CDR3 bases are TGTGCCAGCAGTTCCCGGGCAGGGACTGGAAACACCATATATTTT.

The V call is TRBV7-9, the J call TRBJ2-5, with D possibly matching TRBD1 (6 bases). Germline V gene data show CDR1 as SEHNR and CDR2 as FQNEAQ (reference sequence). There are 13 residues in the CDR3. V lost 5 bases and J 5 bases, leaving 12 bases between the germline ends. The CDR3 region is CASSPERGETQYF. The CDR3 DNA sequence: TGTGCCAGCAGCCCAGAGAGGGGGGAGACCCAGTACTTC. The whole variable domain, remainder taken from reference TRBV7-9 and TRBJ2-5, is DTGVSQNPRHKITKRGQNVTFRCDPISEHNRLYWYRQTLGQGPEFLTYFQNEAQLEKSRLLSDRFSAERPKGSFSTLEIQRTEQGDSAMYLCASSPERGETQYFGPGTRLLVL.

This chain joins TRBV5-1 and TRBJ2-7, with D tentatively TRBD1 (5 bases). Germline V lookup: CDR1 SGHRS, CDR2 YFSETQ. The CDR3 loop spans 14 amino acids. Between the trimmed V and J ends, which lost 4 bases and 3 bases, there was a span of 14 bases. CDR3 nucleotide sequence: TGCGCCAGCAGCAAGGGGTTAGGAAACTACGAGCAGTACTTC. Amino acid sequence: CASSKGLGNYEQYF.

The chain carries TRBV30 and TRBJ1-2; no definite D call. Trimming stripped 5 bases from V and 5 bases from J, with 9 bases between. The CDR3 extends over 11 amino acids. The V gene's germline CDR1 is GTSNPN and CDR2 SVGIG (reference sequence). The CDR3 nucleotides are TGTGCCTGGGAATGGGCGTATGGCTACACCTTC. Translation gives CAWEWAYGYTF.

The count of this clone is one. The DNA of the CDR3 is TGTGCCAGCACCCCAAACCCCGCGGGAGCTAGCACAGATACGCAGTATTTT. Translating it yields CASTPNPAGASTDTQYF. The V and J genes are TRBV7-8 and TRBJ2-3; 7 nucleotides agree with TRBD2. V shed 7 bases and J 0 bases; nucleotides not matched to a gene: 13. The CDR3 totals 17 residues. Germline V gene data show CDR1 as SGHVS and CDR2 as FQNEAQ.

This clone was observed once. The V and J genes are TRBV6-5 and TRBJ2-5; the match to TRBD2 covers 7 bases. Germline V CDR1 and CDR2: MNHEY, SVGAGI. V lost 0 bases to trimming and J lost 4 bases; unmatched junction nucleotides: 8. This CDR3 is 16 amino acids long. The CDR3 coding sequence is TGTGCCAGCAGTTACTCGAGTACTCCGGGGGGAGAGACCCAGTACTTC. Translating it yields CASSYSSTPGGETQYF.

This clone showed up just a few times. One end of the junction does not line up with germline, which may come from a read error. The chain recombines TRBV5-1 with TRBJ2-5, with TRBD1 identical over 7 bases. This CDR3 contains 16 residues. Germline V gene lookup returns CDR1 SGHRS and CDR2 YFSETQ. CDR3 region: CACSLAGQVVQETQYF. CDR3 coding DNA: TGCGCCTGCAGCTTGGCCGGACAGGTGGTACAAGAGACCCAGTACTTC.

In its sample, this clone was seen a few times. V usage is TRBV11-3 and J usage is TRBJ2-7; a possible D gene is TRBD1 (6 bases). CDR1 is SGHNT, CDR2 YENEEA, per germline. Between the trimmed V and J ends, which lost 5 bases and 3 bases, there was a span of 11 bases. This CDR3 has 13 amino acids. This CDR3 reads CASSPPDSYEQYF. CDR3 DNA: TGTGCCAGCAGCCCACCGGACAGCTACGAGCAGTACTTC.

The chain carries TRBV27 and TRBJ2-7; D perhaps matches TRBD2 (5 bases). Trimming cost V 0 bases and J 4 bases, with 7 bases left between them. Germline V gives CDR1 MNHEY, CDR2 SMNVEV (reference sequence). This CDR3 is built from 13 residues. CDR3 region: CASSLSAEYEQYF. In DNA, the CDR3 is TGTGCCAGCAGTTTATCAGCGGAATACGAGCAGTACTTC.

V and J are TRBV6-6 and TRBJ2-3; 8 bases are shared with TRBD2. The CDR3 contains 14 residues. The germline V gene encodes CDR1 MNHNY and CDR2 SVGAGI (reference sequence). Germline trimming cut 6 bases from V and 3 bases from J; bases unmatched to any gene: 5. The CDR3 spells CASRPGGGTDTQYF. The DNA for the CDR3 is TGTGCCAGCAGACCTGGCGGGGGGACAGATACGCAGTATTTT.